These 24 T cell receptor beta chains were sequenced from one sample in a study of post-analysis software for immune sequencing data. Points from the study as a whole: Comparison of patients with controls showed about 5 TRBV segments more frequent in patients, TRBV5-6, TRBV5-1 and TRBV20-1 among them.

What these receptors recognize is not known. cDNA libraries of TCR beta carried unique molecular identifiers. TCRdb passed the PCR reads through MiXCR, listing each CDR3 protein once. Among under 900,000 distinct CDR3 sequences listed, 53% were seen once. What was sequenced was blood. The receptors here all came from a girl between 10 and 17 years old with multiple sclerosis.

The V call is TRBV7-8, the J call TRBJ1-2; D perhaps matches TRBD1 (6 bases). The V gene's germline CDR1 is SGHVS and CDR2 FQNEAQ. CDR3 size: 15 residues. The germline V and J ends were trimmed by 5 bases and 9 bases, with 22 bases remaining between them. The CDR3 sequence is CASSRAPTGKESYTF. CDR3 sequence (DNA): TGTGCCAGCAGCAGGGCGCCGACAGGCAAAGAGAGCTACACCTTC.

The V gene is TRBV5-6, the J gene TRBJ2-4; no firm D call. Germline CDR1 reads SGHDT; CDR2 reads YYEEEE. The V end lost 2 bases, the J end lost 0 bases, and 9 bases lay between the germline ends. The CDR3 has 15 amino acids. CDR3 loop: CASSFRTVAKNIQYF. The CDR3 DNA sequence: TGTGCCAGCAGCTTCCGGACGGTAGCCAAAAACATTCAGTACTTC.

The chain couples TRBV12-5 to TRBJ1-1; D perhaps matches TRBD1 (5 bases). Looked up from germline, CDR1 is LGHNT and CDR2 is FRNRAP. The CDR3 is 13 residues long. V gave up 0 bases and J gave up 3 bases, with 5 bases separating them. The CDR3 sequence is CASGLVQDTEAFF. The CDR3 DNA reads TGTGCTAGTGGTTTGGTACAGGACACTGAAGCTTTCTTT.

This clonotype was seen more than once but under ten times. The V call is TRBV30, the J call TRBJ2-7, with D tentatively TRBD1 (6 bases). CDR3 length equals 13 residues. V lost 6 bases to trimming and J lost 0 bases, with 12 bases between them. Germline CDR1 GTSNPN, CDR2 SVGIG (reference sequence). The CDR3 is CACEQGTSYEQYF. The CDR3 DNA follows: TGTGCCTGCGAACAGGGCACCTCCTACGAGCAGTACTTC.

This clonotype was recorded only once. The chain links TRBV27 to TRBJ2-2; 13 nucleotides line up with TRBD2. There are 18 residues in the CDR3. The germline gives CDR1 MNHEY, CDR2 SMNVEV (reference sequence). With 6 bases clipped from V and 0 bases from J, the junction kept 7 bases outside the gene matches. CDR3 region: CASRQLAGGFANTGELFF. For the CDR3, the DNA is TGTGCCAGCAGACAACTAGCGGGAGGGTTCGCGAACACCGGGGAGCTGTTTTTT.

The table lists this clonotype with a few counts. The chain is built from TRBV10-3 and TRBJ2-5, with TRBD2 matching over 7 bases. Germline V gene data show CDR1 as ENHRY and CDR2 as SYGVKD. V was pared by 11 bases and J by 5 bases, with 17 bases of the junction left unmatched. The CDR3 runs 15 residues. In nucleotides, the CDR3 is TGTGCCGCAACGCCCCCCTCTAGCGGCAGTGAGACCCAGTACTTC. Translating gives CAATPPSSGSETQYF.

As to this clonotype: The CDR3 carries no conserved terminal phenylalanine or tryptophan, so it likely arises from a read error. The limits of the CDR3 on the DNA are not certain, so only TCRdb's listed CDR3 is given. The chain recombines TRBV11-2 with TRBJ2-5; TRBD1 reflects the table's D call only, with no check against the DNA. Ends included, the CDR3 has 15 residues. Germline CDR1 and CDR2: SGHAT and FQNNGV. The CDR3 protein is CASSPGRGGGYTFGS.

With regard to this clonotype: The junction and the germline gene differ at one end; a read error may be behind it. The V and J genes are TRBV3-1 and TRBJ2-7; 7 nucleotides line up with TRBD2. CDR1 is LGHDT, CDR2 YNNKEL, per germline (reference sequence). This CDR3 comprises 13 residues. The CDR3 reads CASSQTSEYGQYF. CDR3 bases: TGTGCCAGCAGCCAAACTAGCGAATACGGGCAGTACTTC.

The CDR3 bases are TGCGCCAGCAGCTTGAGAGGGTTACAAAGCTCCTACAATGAGCAGTTCTTC. Residues: CASSLRGLQSSYNEQFF. V is TRBV5-1 and J is TRBJ2-1; tentative D call: TRBD2 (5 bases). V shed 1 base and J shed 0 bases, with 14 bases lying between them. The CDR3 extends over 17 amino acids. Germline assignment: CDR1 SGHRS and CDR2 YFSETQ.

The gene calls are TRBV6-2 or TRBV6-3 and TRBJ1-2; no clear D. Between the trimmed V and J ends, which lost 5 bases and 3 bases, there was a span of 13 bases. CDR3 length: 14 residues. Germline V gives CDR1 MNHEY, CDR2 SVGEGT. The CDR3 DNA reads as TGTGCCAGCAGTCGCATGGTCGGGTACTATGGCTACACCTTC. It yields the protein CASSRMVGYYGYTF.

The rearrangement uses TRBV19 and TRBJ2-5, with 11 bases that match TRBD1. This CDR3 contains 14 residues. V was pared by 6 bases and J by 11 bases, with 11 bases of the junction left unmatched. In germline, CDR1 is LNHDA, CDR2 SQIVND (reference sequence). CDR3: CASSPRTGGKEQYF. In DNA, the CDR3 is TGTGCCAGTAGCCCGCGGACAGGGGGCAAGGAGCAGTACTTC.

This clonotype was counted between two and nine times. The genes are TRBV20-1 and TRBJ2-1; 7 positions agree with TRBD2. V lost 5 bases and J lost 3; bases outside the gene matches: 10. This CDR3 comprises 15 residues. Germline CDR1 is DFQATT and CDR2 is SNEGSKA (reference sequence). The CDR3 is CSACSREGIYNEQFF. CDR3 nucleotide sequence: TGCAGTGCTTGTTCCAGGGAGGGGATCTACAATGAGCAGTTCTTC.

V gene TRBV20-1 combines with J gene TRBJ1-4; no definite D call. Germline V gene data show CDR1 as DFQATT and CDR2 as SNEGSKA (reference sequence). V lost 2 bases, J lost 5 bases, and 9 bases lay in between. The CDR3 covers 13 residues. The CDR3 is CSARFLENEKLFF. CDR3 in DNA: TGCAGTGCTAGATTTTTGGAGAATGAAAAACTGTTTTTT.

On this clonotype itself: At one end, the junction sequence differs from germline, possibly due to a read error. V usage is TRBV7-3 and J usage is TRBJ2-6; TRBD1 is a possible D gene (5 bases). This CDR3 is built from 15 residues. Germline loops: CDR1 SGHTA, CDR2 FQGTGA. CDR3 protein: CASSLKGPGANVLTF. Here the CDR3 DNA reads TGTGCCAGCAGTTTAAAGGGGCCTGGGGCCAACGTCCTGACTTTC.

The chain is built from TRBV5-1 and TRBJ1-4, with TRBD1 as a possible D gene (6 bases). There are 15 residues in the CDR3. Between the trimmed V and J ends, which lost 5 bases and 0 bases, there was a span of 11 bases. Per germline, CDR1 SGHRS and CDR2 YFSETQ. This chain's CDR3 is CASRQTGPTNEKLFF. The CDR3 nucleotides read TGCGCCAGCAGACAGACAGGCCCAACTAATGAAAAACTGTTTTTT.

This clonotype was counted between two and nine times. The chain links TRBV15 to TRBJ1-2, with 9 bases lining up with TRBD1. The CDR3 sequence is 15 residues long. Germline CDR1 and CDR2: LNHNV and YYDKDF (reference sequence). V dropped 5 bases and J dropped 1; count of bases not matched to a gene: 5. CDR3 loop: CATSETGGINYGYTF. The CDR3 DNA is TGTGCCACCAGCGAGACAGGGGGGATTAACTATGGCTACACCTTC.

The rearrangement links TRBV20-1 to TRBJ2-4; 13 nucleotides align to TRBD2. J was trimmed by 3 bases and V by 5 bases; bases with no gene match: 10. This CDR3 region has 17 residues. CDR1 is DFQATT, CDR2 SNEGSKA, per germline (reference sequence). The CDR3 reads CSASLAGGPGGKNIQYF. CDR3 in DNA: TGCAGTGCTTCACTAGCGGGAGGGCCCGGTGGCAAAAACATTCAGTACTTC.

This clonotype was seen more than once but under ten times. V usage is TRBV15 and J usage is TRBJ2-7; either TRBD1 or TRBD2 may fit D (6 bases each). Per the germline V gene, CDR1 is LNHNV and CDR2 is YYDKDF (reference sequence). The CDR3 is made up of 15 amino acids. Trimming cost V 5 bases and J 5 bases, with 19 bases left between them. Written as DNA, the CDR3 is TGTGCCACCAGCCGTTCAAGGGGGGTTTCGGACGAGCAGTACTTC. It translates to CATSRSRGVSDEQYF. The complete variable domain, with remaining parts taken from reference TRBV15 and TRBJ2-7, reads DAMVIQNPRYQVTQFGKPVTLSCSQTLNHNVMYWYQQKSSQAPKLLFHYYDKDFNNEADTPDNFQSRRPNTSFCFLDIRSPGLGDTAMYLCATSRSRGVSDEQYFGPGTRLTVT.

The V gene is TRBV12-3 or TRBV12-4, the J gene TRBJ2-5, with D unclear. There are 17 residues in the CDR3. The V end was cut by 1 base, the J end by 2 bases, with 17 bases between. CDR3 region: CASSLGRPVTEQETQYF. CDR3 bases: TGTGCCAGCAGTTTAGGCCGGCCGGTCACAGAACAAGAGACCCAGTACTTC.

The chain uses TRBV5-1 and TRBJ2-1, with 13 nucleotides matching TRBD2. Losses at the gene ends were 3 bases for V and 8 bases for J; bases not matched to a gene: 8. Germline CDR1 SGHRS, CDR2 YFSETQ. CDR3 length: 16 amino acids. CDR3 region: CASSSGLAGVSDEQFF. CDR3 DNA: TGCGCCAGCAGCTCCGGACTAGCGGGAGTTTCGGATGAGCAGTTCTTC.

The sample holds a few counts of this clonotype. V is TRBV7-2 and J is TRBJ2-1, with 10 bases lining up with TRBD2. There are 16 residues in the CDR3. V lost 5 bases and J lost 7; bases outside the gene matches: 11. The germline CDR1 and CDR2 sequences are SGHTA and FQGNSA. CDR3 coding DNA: TGTGCCAGCAGCCCTAGGTGGCTAGCGGGAGCGAATGAGCAGTTCTTC. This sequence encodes CASSPRWLAGANEQFF.

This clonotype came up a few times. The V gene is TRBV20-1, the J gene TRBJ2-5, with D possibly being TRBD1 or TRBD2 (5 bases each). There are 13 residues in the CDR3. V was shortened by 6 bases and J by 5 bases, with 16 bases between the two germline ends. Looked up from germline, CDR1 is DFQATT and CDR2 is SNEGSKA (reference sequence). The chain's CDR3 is CSARDGMEETQYF. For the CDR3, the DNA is TGCAGTGCCCGGGACGGGATGGAGGAGACCCAGTACTTC.

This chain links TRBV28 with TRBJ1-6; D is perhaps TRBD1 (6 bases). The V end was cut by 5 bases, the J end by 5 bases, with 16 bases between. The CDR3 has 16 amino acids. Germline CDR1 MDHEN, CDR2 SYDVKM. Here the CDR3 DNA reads TGTGCCAGCAGTGCGAACAGACAGGCAAATAATTCACCCCTCCACTTT. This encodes CASSANRQANNSPLHF.

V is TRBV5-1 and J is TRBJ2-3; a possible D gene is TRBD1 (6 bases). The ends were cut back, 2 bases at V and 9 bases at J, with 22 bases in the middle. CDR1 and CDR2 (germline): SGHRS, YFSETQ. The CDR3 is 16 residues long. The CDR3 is CASSFGSGQPPGTQYF. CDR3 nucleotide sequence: TGCGCCAGCAGCTTTGGGTCGGGACAACCCCCAGGGACGCAGTATTTT.